Only a few counts were recorded for the clone carrying this T cell receptor beta chain. Germline V CDR1 and CDR2: SGHRS, YFSETQ. V lost 5 bases, J lost 0 bases, and 9 bases lay in between. The CDR3 runs to 14 residues. One entry per CDR3 protein results from TCRdb running MiXCR on the reads. Of 80,000 to 100,000 distinct CDR3 sequences in the sample, about 28% were seen once. The data belong to a study of type 1 regulatory T cells. Looking at the study overall: T-allo10 is an in vitro-generated, Tr1-enriched CD4 T cell product specific for alloantigen.

V is TRBV5-1 and J is TRBJ2-1, with D possibly being TRBD2 (6 bases). Source material: CD4+ T cells, either the whole sample or a sorted fraction (not recorded which). This receptor was taken from a human donor in good health. This CDR3 reads CASRLEGSYNEQFF. The DNA of the CDR3 is TGCGCCAGCAGGCTGGAGGGCTCCTACAATGAGCAGTTCTTC.